These T cell receptor beta chains were read from a single sample in a study of shared clonotypes between healthy human individuals. Some clones are missing from TCRdb's copy, which holds only in-frame ones; the method was immunoSEQ multiplex PCR. Of roughly 520,000 clones in the sample, around 95% are singletons; the top ten hold nearly 0.065%. Sequenced sample: naive CD4+ T cells sorted from blood. The origin of the receptors is a woman between 25 and 40 years old in good health. Both conserved end residues are part of each CDR3. The D gene is left open where the match is weak. The size entry is marked missing in some rows and otherwise reads once, few, many or a size class.

TRBJ2-2	TRBD2	TRBV10-2	-	TGCGCCAGCAGGCGATCAACTAGCGTGGCGAACACCGGGGAGCTGTTTTTT	CASRRSTSVANTGELFF
TRBJ2-1	-	TRBV7-7	-	TGTGCCAGCAGCTATGCTGGGATGGGATACAATGAGCAGTTCTTC	CASSYAGMGYNEQFF
TRBJ1-1	-	TRBV7-9	-	TGTGCCAGCAGCTTAGCTCGGTCAGGGGCCATGAACACTGAAGCTTTCTTT	CASSLARSGAMNTEAFF
TRBJ1-3	-	TRBV10-3	-	TGTGCCATCAGCCCAGGGACATTATTGTGGGGAAACACCATATATTTT	CAISPGTLLWGNTIYF
TRBJ2-2	TRBD2	TRBV2	-	TGTGCCAGCAGTCCTAGACTAGCGGGAGCCGGGGAGCTGTTTTTT	CASSPRLAGAGELFF
TRBJ2-7	-	TRBV6-1	-	TGTGCCAGCCTGGCCGGGCTGTCCTACGAGCAGTACTTC	CASLAGLSYEQYF
TRBJ2-7	TRBD1	TRBV5-4	-	TGTGCCAGCAGCTTGGGGGACAGGGTTCGCGAGCAGTACTTC	CASSLGDRVREQYF
TRBJ2-7	TRBD2	TRBV4-1	-	TGCGCCAGCAGCCAAGGCCTCCGGTTCGGGGGGGCACCGTACGAGCAGTACTTC	CASSQGLRFGGAPYEQYF
TRBJ2-1	-	TRBV28	-	TGTGCCAGCAGACAATCAGGGAATGAGCAGTTCTTC	CASRQSGNEQFF
TRBJ2-7	TRBD2	TRBV4-1	few	TGCGCCAGCAGCCAGGGACTAGCTTACGAGCAGTACTTC	CASSQGLAYEQYF
TRBJ1-1	-	TRBV5-1	-	TGCGCCAGCAGCTCCTTGACAGGAATGAACACTGAAGCTTTCTTT	CASSSLTGMNTEAFF
TRBJ1-4	-	TRBV10-3	-	TGTGCCATCAGCCGACAGATGCAGGGGCAGAATGAAAAACTGTTTTTT	CAISRQMQGQNEKLFF
TRBJ1-4	-	TRBV5-1	-	TGCGCCAGCAGCCTTTCTGATCCTAATGAAAAACTGTTTTTT	CASSLSDPNEKLFF
TRBJ2-5	TRBD2	TRBV27	-	TGTGCCAGTCGCCGGGCGCCCCAGCGGGAGGGAGAGACCCAGTACTTC	CASRRAPQREGETQYF
TRBJ2-2	TRBD1	TRBV11-3	-	TGTGCCAGCAGCGTTGGACAGGGGGCCACCGGGGAGCTGTTTTTT	CASSVGQGATGELFF
TRBJ1-2	-	TRBV18	-	TGTGCCAGCTCACCTCCCTCTAAAGCTAACTATGGCTACACCTTC	CASSPPSKANYGYTF
TRBJ1-5	TRBD1	TRBV19	-	TGTGCCAGTAGCAGCGTGCGACAGGGAAATCAGCCCCAGCATTTT	CASSSVRQGNQPQHF